The 20 T cell receptor beta chains in this list originate from one sample, sequenced in a study of OX40 agonist ivuxolimab in advanced cancers. Assay used: immunoSEQ multiplex PCR; TCRdb lists only in-frame clones, some missing. Altogether 120,000 or so clones are present, about nine tenths being singletons, with the ten largest covering about 0.25%. The sequencing here drew on CD4+ or CD8+ T cells sorted from blood, taken in a trial of the OX40 agonist ivuxolimab. The receptor set was obtained from an adult with an advanced solid tumor such as melanoma, head and neck, liver or kidney cancer.

The chain links TRBV6-6 to TRBJ2-4; the D is unclear. Germline CDR1 reads MNHNY; CDR2 reads SVGAGI (reference sequence). The CDR3 is 16 residues long. Trimming pared 0 bases from V and 1 base from J, leaving 10 bases between. The CDR3 loop is CASSYSSPFAKNIQYF. CDR3 nucleotide sequence: TGTGCCAGCAGTTACTCTAGTCCCTTTGCCAAAAACATTCAGTACTTC.

The CDR3 protein is CASSLASAGDTQYF. The DNA of the CDR3 is TGTGCCAGCAGCTTGGCGTCAGCTGGAGATACGCAGTATTTT. V and J are TRBV5-4 and TRBJ2-3; D remains ambiguous. The CDR3 contains 14 residues. Germline CDR1 and CDR2: SGHNT and YYREEE (reference sequence). V lost 0 bases and J 5 bases, leaving 10 bases between the germline ends.

This clone was seen a single time. The rearrangement joins TRBV6-5 to TRBJ2-7; D uncertain. V was clipped by 6 bases and J by 2 bases, with 2 bases between them. Germline CDR1 reads MNHEY; CDR2 reads SVGAGI. The CDR3 loop spans 10 amino acids. The CDR3 DNA reads TGTGCCAGCAGGGCCTACGAGCAGTACTTC. Protein sequence: CASRAYEQYF.

The CDR3 nucleotides are TGTGCCTGGGTAGGCGACACCATATATTTT. This encodes CAWVGDTIYF. V is TRBV30 and J is TRBJ1-3; D call uncertain. The V and J ends lost 5 bases and 8 bases respectively, with 7 bases between them. Germline V gene data show CDR1 as GTSNPN and CDR2 as SVGIG (reference sequence). CDR3 length equals 10 residues.

The chain joins TRBV6-1 to TRBJ1-3; D remains unclear. V was trimmed by 7 bases and J by 7 bases, leaving 11 bases between them. Germline CDR1 and CDR2: MNHNS and SASEGT. CDR3 size: 12 residues. The chain's CDR3 is CASMVRRNTIYF. The CDR3 DNA reads TGTGCCAGCATGGTAAGGAGGAACACCATATATTTT.

J is TRBJ1-5 and V is TRBV28; 9 bases map to TRBD1. CDR1 is MDHEN, CDR2 SYDVKM, per germline. The V gene end was trimmed by 8 bases and the J gene end by 4 bases; junction bases not matched to a gene: 0. The CDR3 runs to 12 residues. CDR3 DNA: TGTGCCAGCGGGACAGGGAATCAGCCCCAGCATTTT. It encodes CASGTGNQPQHF. Variable domain in full (rest from reference TRBV28 and TRBJ1-5): DVKVTQSSRYLVKRTGEKVFLECVQDMDHENMFWYRQDPGLGLRLIYFSYDVKMKEKGDIPEGYSVSREKKERFSLILESASTNQTSMYLCASGTGNQPQHFGDGTRLSIL.

The V gene is TRBV18, the J gene TRBJ1-2; D not certain. CDR1 and CDR2 (germline): KGHSH, LQKENI. The CDR3 sequence is 14 residues long. The germline V and J ends were trimmed by 0 bases and 4 bases, with 9 bases remaining between them. In nucleotides, the CDR3 is TGTGCCAGCTCACCACCGATAGTAGGCTATGGCTACACCTTC. Translating gives CASSPPIVGYGYTF. Combining the CDR3 with reference TRBV18 and TRBJ1-2 gives the whole variable domain NAGVMQNPRHLVRRRGQEARLRCSPMKGHSHVYWYRQLPEEGLKFMVYLQKENIIDESGMPKERFSAEFPKEGPSILRIQQVVRGDSAAYFCASSPPIVGYGYTFGSGTRLTVV.

The rearrangement links TRBV21-1 to TRBJ1-5; TRBD1 is taken as the D call from the table, unchecked against the DNA. TRBV21-1 is deemed a pseudogene. CDR3 size: 16 residues. The CDR3: CASTSDRNYSNQPQHF. As DNA, the CDR3 is TGTGCCAGCACTTCGGACAGGAATTATAGCAATCAGCCCCAGCATTTT.

V usage is TRBV5-5 and J usage is TRBJ1-1, with unresolved D. The CDR3 loop spans 14 amino acids. Trimming shortened V by 0 bases and J by 1 base, and 7 bases separated the two germline ends. Germline V gene lookup returns CDR1 SGHKS and CDR2 YYEKEE (reference sequence). The CDR3 spells CASSLGQQNTEAFF. The CDR3 nucleotides are TGTGCCAGCAGCTTGGGACAACAGAACACTGAAGCTTTCTTT.

The rearrangement joins TRBV28 to TRBJ2-1; possible D gene TRBD1, 7 bases. This CDR3 comprises 12 residues. The ends were cut back, 6 bases at V and 7 bases at J, with 10 bases in the middle. CDR1 is MDHEN and CDR2 is SYDVKM in the germline V gene. CDR3: CASRSGGNEQFF. In DNA form, the CDR3 reads TGTGCCAGCAGATCAGGGGGGAATGAGCAGTTCTTC.

The chain carries TRBV5-1 and TRBJ2-3; the D gene is possibly TRBD2 (6 bases). Germline lookup yields CDR1 SGHRS and CDR2 YFSETQ. The length of the CDR3 is 14 residues. Trimming left V 3 bases short and J 1 base short, with 9 bases between. This CDR3 is CASSYSGGTDTQYF. The DNA of the CDR3 is TGCGCCAGCAGCTACTCGGGGGGCACAGATACGCAGTATTTT.

The chain employs TRBV6-5 and TRBJ1-5; D call uncertain. The V end lost 0 bases, the J end lost 4 bases, and 10 bases lay between the germline ends. The CDR3 consists of 15 residues. CDR1 is MNHEY, CDR2 SVGAGI, per germline. In DNA form, the CDR3 reads TGTGCCAGCAGTTACTCGAGGCAGGAGAATCAGCCCCAGCATTTT. Protein product: CASSYSRQENQPQHF.

This chain connects TRBV27 to TRBJ2-3; D possibly corresponds to TRBD2 (5 bases). This CDR3 has 15 residues. Germline V gene data show CDR1 as MNHEY and CDR2 as SMNVEV (reference sequence). Trimming removed 8 bases from V and 1 base from J, with 16 bases in between. The CDR3 here is CASLPAGAGTDTQYF. The CDR3 region has the DNA TGTGCCAGCCTTCCGGCGGGCGCGGGCACAGATACGCAGTATTTT.

A note on this clone: The CDR3 does not close with the conserved phenylalanine or tryptophan, likely indicating a read error. J is TRBJ2-7 and V is TRBV5-6, with 7 bases matching TRBD2. V shed 4 bases and J 2 bases; nucleotides not matched to a gene: 9. The CDR3 is 15 residues long. Germline V gene data show CDR1 as SGHDT and CDR2 as YYEEEE. CDR3 coding DNA: TGTGCCAGCAGCCTGTCGGCTAGCGGTACCTACGAGCAGTACCTC. Translating it yields CASSLSASGTYEQYL.

The chain links TRBV9 to TRBJ1-2, with 9 nucleotides matching TRBD1. The CDR3 loop spans 13 amino acids. In germline, CDR1 is SGDLS, CDR2 YYNGEE. The ends lost 4 bases at V and 6 bases at J; junction bases unmatched: 4. The CDR3 loop reads CASSPRQGDGYTF. CDR3 DNA sequence: TGTGCCAGCAGCCCTCGACAGGGGGATGGCTACACCTTC. Full variable domain (outside the CDR3, taken from reference TRBV9 and TRBJ1-2): DSGVTQTPKHLITATGQRVTLRCSPRSGDLSVYWYQQSLDQGLQFLIQYYNGEERAKGNILERFSAQQFPDLHSELNLSSLELGDSALYFCASSPRQGDGYTFGSGTRLTVV.

This sequence joins TRBV28 and TRBJ1-5, with 7 positions matching TRBD1. The V segment lost 6 bases and the J segment 5 bases; nucleotides outside the gene matches: 4. CDR1 and CDR2 (germline): MDHEN, SYDVKM. This CDR3 spans 13 amino acids. This CDR3 is CASRKGAYQPQHF. In DNA form, the CDR3 reads TGTGCCAGCAGGAAGGGGGCCTATCAGCCCCAGCATTTT.

V is TRBV5-1 and J is TRBJ1-4; TRBD1 matches at 8 bases. The germline CDR1 and CDR2 sequences are SGHRS and YFSETQ. The CDR3 has 14 residues. The V and J ends lost 5 bases and 2 bases, in that order; junction bases with no gene match: 2. This CDR3 is CASSRQGTNEKLFF. The CDR3 coding sequence is TGCGCCAGCAGTAGACAGGGGACTAATGAAAAACTGTTTTTT.

The rearrangement links TRBV7-2 to TRBJ2-5; TRBD2 matches at 10 bases. The ends lost 1 base at V and 5 bases at J; junction bases unmatched: 4. Germline lookup yields CDR1 SGHTA and CDR2 FQGNSA. The CDR3 covers 15 residues. The CDR3 sequence: CASSLGSGRGETQYF. CDR3 nucleotide sequence: TGTGCCAGCAGCTTAGGCAGCGGGAGGGGGGAGACCCAGTACTTC.

This chain links TRBV30 with TRBJ2-2, with D unclear. In germline, CDR1 is GTSNPN, CDR2 SVGIG (reference sequence). Trimming left V 2 bases short and J 5 bases short, with 12 bases between. The CDR3 runs to 14 residues. CDR3 DNA: TGTGCCTGGAGTCCCTTTTCTGTAACCGGGGAGCTGTTTTTT. Protein sequence: CAWSPFSVTGELFF.

The chain carries TRBV27 and TRBJ2-1, with D possibly matching TRBD2 (7 bases). Germline loops: CDR1 MNHEY, CDR2 SMNVEV (reference sequence). Trimming pared 4 bases from V and 3 bases from J, leaving 16 bases between. This CDR3 spans 16 amino acids. This chain's CDR3 is CASSSKGGENYNEQFF. In nucleotides, the CDR3 is TGTGCCAGCAGTTCAAAGGGGGGGGAGAACTACAATGAGCAGTTCTTC.